The 21 T cell receptor beta chains below come from one sample, sequenced in a study of blood T cell repertoires in COVID-19. Only in-frame clones appear in the TCRdb table, and some are missing; sequencing was by immunoSEQ multiplex PCR. The data hold around 60,000 clones, with approximately 78% observed a single time. What was sequenced was peripheral blood. The receptors derive from a man aged 80 or over with acute or convalescent COVID-19.

V and J are TRBV19 and TRBJ1-4; maybe TRBD1 (6 bases). The CDR3 is made up of 13 amino acids. Trimming left V 9 bases short and J 0 bases short, with 8 bases between. CDR1 is LNHDA and CDR2 is SQIVND in the germline V gene (reference sequence). CDR3 in amino acids: CASRGPTNEKLFF. CDR3 DNA: TGTGCCAGCAGGGGACCAACTAATGAAAAACTGTTTTTT.

The chain couples TRBV27 to TRBJ2-5; TRBD2 aligns across 10 bases. The CDR3 length is 14 residues. Germline CDR1 is MNHEY and CDR2 is SMNVEV (reference sequence). V dropped 6 bases and J dropped 5; count of bases not matched to a gene: 6. The chain's CDR3 is CASRSLAGDETQYF. CDR3 DNA: TGTGCCAGCAGGTCGCTAGCGGGGGATGAGACCCAGTACTTC.

This clone came up a few times. The chain recombines TRBV3-1 (or the pseudogene TRBV3-2) with TRBJ2-3; 11 nucleotides line up with TRBD2. V lost 4 bases and J lost 5; bases outside the gene matches: 8. CDR3 size: 16 residues. CDR1 LGHDT and CDR2 YNNKEL come from the germline V gene (reference sequence). As DNA, the CDR3 is TGTGCCAGCAGCCGGAGTAGCGGGGGGGCGGTAGATACGCAGTATTTT. It is translated as CASSRSSGGAVDTQYF.

The chain is built from TRBV4-1 and TRBJ1-2, with TRBD1 matching 8 bases. Per the germline V gene, CDR1 is MGHRA and CDR2 is YSYEKL. CDR3 length: 16 amino acids. Trimming cost V 4 bases and J 4 bases; bases outside gene matches: 11. CDR3 amino acids: CASSRGQGRISYGYTF. CDR3 coding DNA: TGCGCCAGCAGCCGAGGACAGGGTAGGATCAGCTATGGCTACACCTTC.

This chain's CDR3 is CASSEGTGGTPRYTF. The CDR3 DNA follows: TGTGCCAGCAGTGAGGGGACAGGGGGCACCCCCCGCTACACCTTC. The rearrangement links TRBV6-1 to TRBJ1-2, with 12 bases that match TRBD1. V trimming: 3 bases; J trimming: 9 bases; junction bases outside the gene matches: 8. CDR1 MNHNS and CDR2 SASEGT come from the germline V gene. This CDR3 is 15 amino acids long.

A remark on this clone: Distinct nucleotide sequences in the sample also encode this CDR3. The V call is TRBV15, the J call TRBJ1-5; D is unresolved. This CDR3 is built from 15 residues. The germline CDR1 and CDR2 sequences are LNHNV and YYDKDF (reference sequence). Trimming stripped 1 base from V and 1 base from J, with 8 bases between. CDR3 DNA: TGTGCCACCAGCAGAGGAGGAGGAAGCAATCAGCCCCAGCATTTT. Residues: CATSRGGGSNQPQHF.

A word on this clone: Other DNA sequences from this sample encode an identical CDR3 as well. The chain combines TRBV5-1 with TRBJ2-5, with unresolved D. The germline V and J ends were trimmed by 0 bases and 5 bases, with 8 bases remaining between them. Per germline, CDR1 SGHRS and CDR2 YFSETQ. The CDR3 runs to 13 residues. CDR3 DNA sequence: TGCGCCAGCAGCTTGGGAGGTGGTGAGACCCAGTACTTC. This sequence encodes CASSLGGGETQYF.

The V call is TRBV7-8, the J call TRBJ1-5; D gene uncertain. Trimming took off 4 bases at V and 1 base at J, with 11 bases between the two ends. The CDR3 is 15 residues long. CDR1 is SGHVS and CDR2 is FQNEAQ in the germline V gene. The CDR3 DNA reads TGTGCCAGCAGCTATAATCTCGGGAGCAATCAGCCCCAGCATTTT. As protein: CASSYNLGSNQPQHF. The entire variable domain, with the rest obtained from reference TRBV7-8 and TRBJ1-5, is as follows: GAGVSQSPRYKVAKRGQDVALRCDPISGHVSLFWYQQALGQGPEFLTYFQNEAQLDKSGLPSDRFFAERPEGSVSTLKIQRTQQEDSAVYLCASSYNLGSNQPQHFGDGTRLSIL.

This rearrangement joins TRBV19 to TRBJ2-7; D not certain. Germline lookup yields CDR1 LNHDA and CDR2 SQIVND (reference sequence). Trimming removed 5 bases from V and 3 bases from J, with 14 bases in between. The CDR3 loop spans 14 amino acids. CDR3: CASSSGSRNYEQYF. The CDR3 nucleotides are TGTGCCAGTAGTTCCGGGTCACGCAACTACGAGCAGTACTTC.

The chain combines TRBV11-3 with TRBJ1-1, with 7 bases matching TRBD1. The CDR3 extends over 14 amino acids. The trim removed 0 bases at V and 4 bases at J, leaving 2 bases unmatched. The germline V gene encodes CDR1 SGHNT and CDR2 YENEEA. The CDR3 DNA is TGTGCCAGCAGCTTAGAAGGGGGCGTCACTGAAGCTTTCTTT. As protein: CASSLEGGVTEAFF.

The chain uses TRBV4-1 and TRBJ1-1, with a tentative D call TRBD1 (5 bases). The CDR3 length is 14 residues. Germline assignment: CDR1 MGHRA and CDR2 YSYEKL. Trimming removed 1 base from V and 5 bases from J, with 11 bases in between. CDR3 loop: CASSQGTYTTEAFF. Here the CDR3 DNA reads TGCGCCAGCAGCCAAGGGACATATACAACTGAAGCTTTCTTT.

This chain links TRBV28 with TRBJ2-1; possibly TRBD2 for D (6 bases). Germline V CDR1 and CDR2: MDHEN, SYDVKM. V lost 4 bases to trimming and J lost 2 bases, with 15 bases between them. The CDR3 covers 16 residues. Here the CDR3 reads CASSSLVAATYNEQFF. The CDR3 nucleotides are TGTGCCAGCAGTTCCCTGGTAGCGGCCACCTACAATGAGCAGTTCTTC.

This rearrangement joins TRBV5-1 to TRBJ2-3; 9 nucleotides match TRBD1. Germline V gene sequence: CDR1 SGHRS, CDR2 YFSETQ. The CDR3 consists of 16 residues. J was trimmed by 1 base and V by 4 bases; bases with no gene match: 7. As DNA, the CDR3 is TGCGCCAGCAGCCCAAAACAGGGGGCGGGCACAGATACGCAGTATTTT. Its translation is CASSPKQGAGTDTQYF.

This sequence joins TRBV4-2 and TRBJ2-1; 9 bases agree with TRBD2. V trimming: 3 bases; J trimming: 7 bases; junction bases outside the gene matches: 10. CDR1 is LGHNA and CDR2 is YNFKEQ in the germline V gene. The CDR3 is 16 amino acids. The DNA of the CDR3 is TGTGCCAGCAGCCAGGAAGCGGGGGGACTACAGAATGAGCAGTTCTTC. Translated, it gives CASSQEAGGLQNEQFF.

This rearrangement joins TRBV6-4 to TRBJ2-1, with 9 bases lining up with TRBD2. The CDR3 has 14 residues. With V trimmed by 3 bases and J by 9 bases, 6 bases remained unmatched. Germline CDR1 reads MRHNA; CDR2 reads SNTAGT. CDR3 nucleotide sequence: TGTGCCAGCAGTGAGGCGGGGGGGCGCGGTGAGCAGTTCTTC. Its protein is CASSEAGGRGEQFF.

The chain is built from TRBV5-1 and TRBJ1-2, with D perhaps matching TRBD1 (6 bases). Germline assignment: CDR1 SGHRS and CDR2 YFSETQ. V lost 1 base and J 4 bases, leaving 17 bases between the germline ends. This CDR3 region has 16 residues. The CDR3 protein is CASSLTSGTPVYGYTF. CDR3 bases: TGCGCCAGCAGCTTGACGTCCGGGACACCGGTCTATGGCTACACCTTC.

The J gene is TRBJ1-4, the V gene TRBV24-1; 9 nucleotides line up with TRBD1. Germline V lookup: CDR1 KGHDR, CDR2 SFDVKD. The CDR3 is 13 amino acids. V trimming: 8 bases; J trimming: 12 bases; junction bases outside the gene matches: 9. CDR3 DNA sequence: TGTGCCACCACCGGGACAGGGTGTACGGAACTGTTTTTT. It translates to CATTGTGCTELFF.

This clone turned up a few times. J is TRBJ2-7 and V is TRBV2; TRBD1 matches at 9 bases. The ends lost 4 bases at V and 3 bases at J; junction bases unmatched: 7. The length of the CDR3 is 15 residues. CDR1 SNHLY and CDR2 FYNNEI come from the germline V gene. CDR3 sequence reads: CASSVYRTGDYEQYF. The CDR3 DNA follows: TGTGCCAGCAGTGTGTACCGGACAGGGGACTACGAGCAGTACTTC.

This clone was detected only once. For the CDR3, the DNA is TGTGCCAGCAGTAGACTAGCGGGAAACATTCAGTACTTC. Amino acid sequence: CASSRLAGNIQYF. The chain has TRBV27 and TRBJ2-4, with TRBD2 matching 10 bases. This CDR3 is built from 13 residues. V lost 5 bases and J lost 6; bases outside the gene matches: 1. The germline V gene has CDR1 MNHEY and CDR2 SMNVEV (reference sequence).

This clone was counted a few times. In DNA, the CDR3 is TGTGCCAGTAGTCTCAAGACAGCTGAAAAACTGTTTTTT. Translation gives CASSLKTAEKLFF. The rearrangement joins TRBV19 to TRBJ1-4, with TRBD1 as a possible D gene (5 bases). This CDR3 is built from 13 residues. Looked up from germline, CDR1 is LNHDA and CDR2 is SQIVND (reference sequence). The V and J ends lost 5 bases and 7 bases respectively, with 11 bases between them.

The chain has TRBV20-1 and TRBJ1-6; 10 bases are shared with TRBD1. CDR3 length: 16 residues. The V segment lost 3 bases and the J segment 5 bases; nucleotides outside the gene matches: 7. From germline, CDR1 is DFQATT and CDR2 SNEGSKA (reference sequence). The CDR3 region has the DNA TGCAGTGCTAGTATCGGGACAGGGGTTAATAATTCACCCCTCCACTTT. Translated: CSASIGTGVNNSPLHF.